This TCR beta chain came from a study of cytomegalovirus exposure and HLA in healthy donors. Study-wide points: A later analysis reportedly identified an Asian-associated ancestry cluster as carrying fewer N-insertions than the approximately 730-donor mean.

Use of 60 Vbeta and 13 Jbeta primers characterized the PCR. Repertoires were generated with immunoSEQ multiplex PCR, while TCRdb's copy carries only in-frame clones and drops some. The sample yields roughly 140,000 clones, 82% seen once. Concerning this clone: The antigen is undetermined.

Sequencing was performed on PBMCs. This receptor was taken from a male donor in good health and CMV-seronegative.

The CDR3 sequence is CASCSGYSSYNEQFF. CDR3 nucleotides: TGTGCCAGCTGTAGCGGGTATAGCTCCTACAATGAGCAGTTCTTC. V is TRBV2 and J is TRBJ2-1; 7 nucleotides match TRBD2. V trimming: 8 bases; J trimming: 0 bases; junction bases outside the gene matches: 7. The V gene's germline CDR1 is SNHLY and CDR2 FYNNEI. The CDR3 sequence is 15 residues long. The full variable domain, rest sourced from reference TRBV2 and TRBJ2-1, is EPEVTQTPSHQVTQMGQEVILRCVPISNHLYFYWYRQILGQKVEFLVSFYNNEISEKSEIFDDQFSVERPDGSNFTLKIRSTKLEDSAMYFCASCSGYSSYNEQFFGPGTRLTVL.